The entry below describes one T cell receptor (beta chain). This entry comes from a study of regulatory T cells in long-lasting Graves disease. This sample's time point: newly diagnosed GD, antithyroid drugs for less than 3 months. From PBMCs, RNA was extracted and then used to make the TCR library. The germline V and J ends were trimmed by 3 bases and 6 bases, with 16 bases remaining between them. The germline gives CDR1 MDHEN, CDR2 SYDVKM. The CDR3 totals 15 residues. Construction of the TCR beta libraries employed iRepertoire HTBI primers in conjunction with Arm-PCR of CDR3 regions. TCRdb re-derived calls from the multiplex PCR reads in MiXCR, one entry per CDR3 protein. The sample has 500,000 to 700,000 distinct CDR3 sequences; around 15% are singletons. In addition, the sample was reused for a study of T cells in Graves' hyperthyroidism and ophthalmopathy.

This clonotype originated in a woman in her 30s with Graves disease. The sequenced sample was peripheral blood mononuclear cells (PBMCs), obtained at new diagnosis, from a patient treated with antithyroid drugs. The gene calls are TRBV28 and TRBJ2-3, with D perhaps matching TRBD1 or TRBD2 (5 bases each). CDR3 loop: CASSLAGGAKDTQYF. The DNA of the CDR3 is TGTGCCAGCAGTTTGGCTGGGGGTGCGAAGGATACGCAGTATTTT. Full variable domain (outside the CDR3, taken from reference TRBV28 and TRBJ2-3): DVKVTQSSRYLVKRTGEKVFLECVQDMDHENMFWYRQDPGLGLRLIYFSYDVKMKEKGDIPEGYSVSREKKERFSLILESASTNQTSMYLCASSLAGGAKDTQYFGPGTRLTVL.